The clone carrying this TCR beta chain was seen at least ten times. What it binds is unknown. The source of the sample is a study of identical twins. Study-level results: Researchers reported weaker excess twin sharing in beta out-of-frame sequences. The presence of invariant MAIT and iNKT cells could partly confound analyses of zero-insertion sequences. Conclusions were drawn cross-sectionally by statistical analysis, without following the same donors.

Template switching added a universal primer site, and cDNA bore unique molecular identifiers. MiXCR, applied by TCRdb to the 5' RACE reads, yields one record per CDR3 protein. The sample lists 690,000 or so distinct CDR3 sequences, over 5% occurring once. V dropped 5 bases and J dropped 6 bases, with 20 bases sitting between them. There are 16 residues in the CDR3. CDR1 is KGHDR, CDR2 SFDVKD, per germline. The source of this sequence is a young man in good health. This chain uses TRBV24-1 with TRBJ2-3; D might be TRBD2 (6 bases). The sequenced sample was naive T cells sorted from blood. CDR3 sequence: CATSANGPEGRDTQYF. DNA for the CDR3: TGTGCCACCAGTGCCAACGGGCCGGAGGGTAGGGATACGCAGTATTTT.